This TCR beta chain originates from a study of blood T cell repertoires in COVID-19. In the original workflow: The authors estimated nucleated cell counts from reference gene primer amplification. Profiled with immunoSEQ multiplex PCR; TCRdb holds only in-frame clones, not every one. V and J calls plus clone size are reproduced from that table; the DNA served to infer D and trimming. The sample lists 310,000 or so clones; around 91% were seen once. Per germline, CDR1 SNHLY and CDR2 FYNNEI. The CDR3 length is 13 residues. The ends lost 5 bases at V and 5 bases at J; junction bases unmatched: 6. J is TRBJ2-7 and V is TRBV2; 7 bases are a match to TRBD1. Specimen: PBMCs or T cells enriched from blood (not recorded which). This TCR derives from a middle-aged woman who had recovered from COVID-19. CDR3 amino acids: CASSPTGFDEQYF. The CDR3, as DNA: TGTGCCAGCAGTCCGACAGGGTTCGACGAGCAGTACTTC.